Below, one T cell receptor beta chain is given with its context. Antigen: not known. The data derive from a study of response to subunit inactivated influenza vaccine. Study-wide results and limits: Every seasonal influenza vaccination brings in few new T cells, the authors suggested.

This CDR3 has 16 amino acids. The ends lost 1 base at V and 5 bases at J; junction bases unmatched: 8. Germline V gene lookup returns CDR1 LGHNA and CDR2 YSLEER. TCRdb recomputed calls from the RT-PCR reads with MiXCR, one row per CDR3 protein. Altogether 650,000 to 800,000 distinct CDR3 sequences are present, around 14% being singletons, with the ten largest covering around 7.3%. The TCR was taken from a man aged 50 to 59 who received an inactivated influenza vaccine. This rearrangement joins TRBV4-3 to TRBJ2-3; 8 bases map to TRBD2. Sequencing used PBMCs from blood, obtained around two weeks before vaccination. The CDR3 region has the DNA TGCGCCAGCAGCCAAGGGCCGGGACTAGTTAAAGATACGCAGTATTTT. It translates to CASSQGPGLVKDTQYF.